The entry that follows covers one TCR beta chain sequence. What it binds is unknown. The data originate from a study of post-analysis software for immune sequencing data. General study findings and limits: Strong co-clustering by F measure was evident for samples that had been prepared in the same batch.

Carried by the TCR beta cDNA libraries were unique molecular identifiers. TCRdb re-analysed the PCR reads in MiXCR, keeping a single row per CDR3 protein. This table has about 680,000 distinct CDR3 sequences, around 60% appearing once. This sequence was found in a girl aged 2-15 years with multiple sclerosis. Material for sequencing was blood.

The CDR3, as DNA: TGTGCCAGCAGTTTAGGGCCGGGGTCGGAGGGCTACACCTTC. Protein sequence: CASSLGPGSEGYTF. The chain combines TRBV12-3 or TRBV12-4 with TRBJ1-2; D gene ambiguous. Trimming took 1 base from V and 8 from J, leaving 14 bases between them. The CDR3 runs to 14 residues.